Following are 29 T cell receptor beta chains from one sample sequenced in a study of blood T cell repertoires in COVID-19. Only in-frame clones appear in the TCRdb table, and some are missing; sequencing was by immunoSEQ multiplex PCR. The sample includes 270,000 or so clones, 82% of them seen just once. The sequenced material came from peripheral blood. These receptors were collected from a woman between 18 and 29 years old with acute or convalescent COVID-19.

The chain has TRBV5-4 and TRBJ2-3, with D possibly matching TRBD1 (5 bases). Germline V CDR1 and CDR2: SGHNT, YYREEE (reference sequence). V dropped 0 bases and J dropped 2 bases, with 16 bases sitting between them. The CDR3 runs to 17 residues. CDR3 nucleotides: TGTGCCAGCAGCTTGGGCCTTCAGGGTCGTCTCACAGATACGCAGTATTTT. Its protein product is CASSLGLQGRLTDTQYF.

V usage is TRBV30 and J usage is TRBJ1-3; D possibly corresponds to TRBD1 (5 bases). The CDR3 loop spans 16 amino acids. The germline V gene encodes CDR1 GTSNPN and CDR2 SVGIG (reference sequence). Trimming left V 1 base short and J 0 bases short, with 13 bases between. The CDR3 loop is CAWSGGGLHSGNTIYF. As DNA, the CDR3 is TGTGCCTGGAGTGGGGGCGGCCTTCACTCTGGAAACACCATATATTTT.

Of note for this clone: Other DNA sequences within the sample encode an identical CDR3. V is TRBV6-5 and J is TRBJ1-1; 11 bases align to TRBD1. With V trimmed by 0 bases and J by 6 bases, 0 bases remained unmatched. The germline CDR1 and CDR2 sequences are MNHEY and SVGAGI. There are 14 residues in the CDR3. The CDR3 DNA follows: TGTGCCAGCAGTTACTCGGGACAGGGGGCTGAAGCTTTCTTT. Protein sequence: CASSYSGQGAEAFF.

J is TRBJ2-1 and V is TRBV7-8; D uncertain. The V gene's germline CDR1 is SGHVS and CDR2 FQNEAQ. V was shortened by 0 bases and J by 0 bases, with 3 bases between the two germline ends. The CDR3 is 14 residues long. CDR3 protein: CASSLAHSYNEQFF. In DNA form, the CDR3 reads TGTGCCAGCAGCTTAGCCCACTCCTACAATGAGCAGTTCTTC.

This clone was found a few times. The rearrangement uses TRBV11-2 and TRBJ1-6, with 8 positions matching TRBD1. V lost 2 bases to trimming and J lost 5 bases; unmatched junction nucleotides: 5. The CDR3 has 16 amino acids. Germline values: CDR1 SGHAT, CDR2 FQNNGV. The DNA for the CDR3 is TGTGCCAGCAGCTTACAGGGGGCTCTGGATAATTCACCCCTCCACTTT. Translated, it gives CASSLQGALDNSPLHF.

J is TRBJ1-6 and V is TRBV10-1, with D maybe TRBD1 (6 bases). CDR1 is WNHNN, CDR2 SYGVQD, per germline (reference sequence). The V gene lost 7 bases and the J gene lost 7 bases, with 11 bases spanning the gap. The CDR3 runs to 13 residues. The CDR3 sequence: CASTRDTNSPLHF. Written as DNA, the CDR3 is TGCGCCAGCACTCGGGACACCAATTCACCCCTCCACTTT.

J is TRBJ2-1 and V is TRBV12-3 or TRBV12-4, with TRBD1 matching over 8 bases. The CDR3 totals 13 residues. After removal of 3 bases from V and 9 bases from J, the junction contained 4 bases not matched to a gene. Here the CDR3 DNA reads TGTGCCAGCAGTTTTCAGGGGGCCGGTGAGCAGTTCTTC. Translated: CASSFQGAGEQFF.

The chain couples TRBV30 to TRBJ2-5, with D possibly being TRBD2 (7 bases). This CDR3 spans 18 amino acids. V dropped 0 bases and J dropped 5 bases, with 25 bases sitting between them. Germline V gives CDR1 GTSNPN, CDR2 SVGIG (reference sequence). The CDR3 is CAWSVLVKWEGQGETQYF. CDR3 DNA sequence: TGTGCCTGGAGTGTTCTTGTTAAGTGGGAGGGCCAGGGGGAGACCCAGTACTTC.

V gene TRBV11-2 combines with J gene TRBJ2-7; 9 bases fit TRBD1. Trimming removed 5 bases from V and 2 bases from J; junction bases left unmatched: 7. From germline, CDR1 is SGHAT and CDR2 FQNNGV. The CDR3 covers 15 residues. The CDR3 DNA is TGTGCCAGCAGCCTCCCGGGACAGGGCCCCTACGAGCAGTACTTC. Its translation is CASSLPGQGPYEQYF.

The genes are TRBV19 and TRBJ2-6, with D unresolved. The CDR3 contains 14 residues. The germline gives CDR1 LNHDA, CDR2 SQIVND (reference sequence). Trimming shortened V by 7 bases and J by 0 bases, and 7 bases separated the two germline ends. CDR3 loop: CASIGVSGANVLTF. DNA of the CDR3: TGTGCCAGTATCGGAGTCTCTGGGGCCAACGTCCTGACTTTC.

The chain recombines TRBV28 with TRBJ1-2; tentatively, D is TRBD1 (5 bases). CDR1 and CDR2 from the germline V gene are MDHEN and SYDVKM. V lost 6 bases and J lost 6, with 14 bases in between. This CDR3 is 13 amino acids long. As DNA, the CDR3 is TGTGCCAGCAGACTCGACAGTCTGGATGGCTACACCTTC. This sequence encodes CASRLDSLDGYTF.

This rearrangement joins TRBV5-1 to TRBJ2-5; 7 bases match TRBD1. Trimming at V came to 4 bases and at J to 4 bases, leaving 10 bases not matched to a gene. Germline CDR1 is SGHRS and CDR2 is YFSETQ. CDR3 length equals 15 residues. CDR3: CASSPRQGQGETQYF. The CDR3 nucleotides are TGCGCCAGCAGCCCCCGACAGGGTCAGGGAGAGACCCAGTACTTC.

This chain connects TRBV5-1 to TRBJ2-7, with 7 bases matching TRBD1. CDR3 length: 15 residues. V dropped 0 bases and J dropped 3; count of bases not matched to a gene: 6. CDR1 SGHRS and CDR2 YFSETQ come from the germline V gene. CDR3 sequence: CASSLALGQDYEQYF. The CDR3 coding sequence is TGCGCCAGCAGCTTGGCCTTAGGACAGGACTACGAGCAGTACTTC.

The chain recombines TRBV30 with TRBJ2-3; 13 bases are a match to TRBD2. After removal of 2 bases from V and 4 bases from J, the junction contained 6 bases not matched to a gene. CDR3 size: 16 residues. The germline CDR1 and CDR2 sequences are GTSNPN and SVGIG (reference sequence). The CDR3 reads CAWSMGLAGRSDTQYF. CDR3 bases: TGTGCCTGGAGTATGGGACTAGCGGGACGATCAGATACGCAGTATTTT.

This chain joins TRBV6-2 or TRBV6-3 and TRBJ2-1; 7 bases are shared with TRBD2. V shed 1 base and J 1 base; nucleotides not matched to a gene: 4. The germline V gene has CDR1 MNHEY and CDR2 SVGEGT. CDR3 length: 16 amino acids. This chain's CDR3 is CASSYYLAESYNEQFF. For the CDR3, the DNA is TGTGCCAGCAGTTACTATCTAGCGGAGTCCTACAATGAGCAGTTCTTC.

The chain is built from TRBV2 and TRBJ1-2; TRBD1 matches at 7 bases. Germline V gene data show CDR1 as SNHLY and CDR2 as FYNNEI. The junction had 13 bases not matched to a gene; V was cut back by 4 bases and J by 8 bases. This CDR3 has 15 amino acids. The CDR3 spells CASSALFSTGDGYTF. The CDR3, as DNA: TGTGCCAGCAGTGCCCTCTTCTCTACAGGGGACGGCTACACCTTC. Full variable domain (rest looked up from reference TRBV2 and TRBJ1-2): EPEVTQTPSHQVTQMGQEVILRCVPISNHLYFYWYRQILGQKVEFLVSFYNNEISEKSEIFDDQFSVERPDGSNFTLKIRSTKLEDSAMYFCASSALFSTGDGYTFGSGTRLTVV.

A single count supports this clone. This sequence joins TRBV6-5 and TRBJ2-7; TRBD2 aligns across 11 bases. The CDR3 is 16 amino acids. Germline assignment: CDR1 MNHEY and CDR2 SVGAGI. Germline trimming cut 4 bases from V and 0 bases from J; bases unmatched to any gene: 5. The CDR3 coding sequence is TGTGCCAGCAGTTCTCTAGCGGGAGGCGTCTCCTACGAGCAGTACTTC. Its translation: CASSSLAGGVSYEQYF.

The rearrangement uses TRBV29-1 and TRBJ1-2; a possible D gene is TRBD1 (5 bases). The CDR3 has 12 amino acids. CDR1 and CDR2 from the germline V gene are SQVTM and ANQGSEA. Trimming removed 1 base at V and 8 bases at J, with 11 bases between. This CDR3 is CSVEGGHGGYTF. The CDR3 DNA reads TGCAGCGTTGAAGGTGGACACGGGGGCTACACCTTC.

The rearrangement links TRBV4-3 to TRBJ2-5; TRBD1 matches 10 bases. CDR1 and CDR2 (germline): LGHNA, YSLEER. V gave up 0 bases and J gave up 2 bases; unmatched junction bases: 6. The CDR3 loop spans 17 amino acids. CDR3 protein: CASSQDSDRGGQETQYF. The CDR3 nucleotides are TGCGCCAGCAGCCAAGATTCGGACAGGGGGGGGCAAGAGACCCAGTACTTC.

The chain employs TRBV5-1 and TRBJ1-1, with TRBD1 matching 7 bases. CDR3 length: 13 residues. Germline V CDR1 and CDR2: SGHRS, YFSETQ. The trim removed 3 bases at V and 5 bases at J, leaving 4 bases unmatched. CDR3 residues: CASSWNRGTEAFF. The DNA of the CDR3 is TGCGCCAGCAGCTGGAACAGGGGAACTGAAGCTTTCTTT.

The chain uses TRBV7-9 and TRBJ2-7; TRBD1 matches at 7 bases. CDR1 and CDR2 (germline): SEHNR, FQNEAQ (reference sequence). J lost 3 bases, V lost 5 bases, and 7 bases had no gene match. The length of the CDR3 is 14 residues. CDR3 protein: CASSPGQRFYEQYF. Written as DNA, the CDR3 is TGTGCCAGCAGCCCGGGACAGCGATTCTACGAGCAGTACTTC. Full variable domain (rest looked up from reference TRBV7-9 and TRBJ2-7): DTGVSQNPRHKITKRGQNVTFRCDPISEHNRLYWYRQTLGQGPEFLTYFQNEAQLEKSRLLSDRFSAERPKGSFSTLEIQRTEQGDSAMYLCASSPGQRFYEQYFGPGTRLTVT.

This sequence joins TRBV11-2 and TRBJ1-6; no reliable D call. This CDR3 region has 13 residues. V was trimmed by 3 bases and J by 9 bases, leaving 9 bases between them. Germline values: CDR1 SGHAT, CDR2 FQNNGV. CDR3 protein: CASSLDLGSPLHF. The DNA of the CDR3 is TGTGCCAGCAGCTTGGACTTGGGTTCACCCCTCCACTTT.

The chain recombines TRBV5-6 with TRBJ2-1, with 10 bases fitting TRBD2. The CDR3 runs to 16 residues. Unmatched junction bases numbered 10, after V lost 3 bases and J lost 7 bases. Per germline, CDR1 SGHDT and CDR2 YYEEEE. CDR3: CASSWDIAGGGNEQFF. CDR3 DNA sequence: TGTGCCAGCAGCTGGGACATAGCGGGAGGAGGGAATGAGCAGTTCTTC.

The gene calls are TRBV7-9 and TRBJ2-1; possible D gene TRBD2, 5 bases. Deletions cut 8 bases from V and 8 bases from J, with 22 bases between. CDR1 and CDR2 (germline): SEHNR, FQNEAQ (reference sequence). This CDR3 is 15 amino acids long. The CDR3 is CASWAADGKVYEQFF. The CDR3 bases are TGTGCCAGCTGGGCCGCGGACGGGAAAGTGTATGAGCAGTTCTTC.

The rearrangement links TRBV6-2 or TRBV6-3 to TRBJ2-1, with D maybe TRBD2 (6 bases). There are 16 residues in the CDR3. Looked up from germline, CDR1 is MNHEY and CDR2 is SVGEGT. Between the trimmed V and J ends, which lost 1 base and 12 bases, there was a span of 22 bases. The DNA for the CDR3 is TGTGCCAGCAGTTACTACGTAGGGGACTTCCCTACAGGGCAGTTCTTC. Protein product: CASSYYVGDFPTGQFF.

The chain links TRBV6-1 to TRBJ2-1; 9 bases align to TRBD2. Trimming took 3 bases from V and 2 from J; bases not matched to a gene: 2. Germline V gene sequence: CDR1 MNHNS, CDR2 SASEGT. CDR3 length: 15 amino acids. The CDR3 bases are TGTGCCAGCAGTGAGACTAGCGGAACCTACAATGAGCAGTTCTTC. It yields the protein CASSETSGTYNEQFF.

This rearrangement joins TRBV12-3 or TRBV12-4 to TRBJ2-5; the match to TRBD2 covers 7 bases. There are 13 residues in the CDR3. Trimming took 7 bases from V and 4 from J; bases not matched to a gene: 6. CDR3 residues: CASTLSGGETQYF. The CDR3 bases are TGTGCCAGCACCCTTTCGGGGGGAGAGACCCAGTACTTC.

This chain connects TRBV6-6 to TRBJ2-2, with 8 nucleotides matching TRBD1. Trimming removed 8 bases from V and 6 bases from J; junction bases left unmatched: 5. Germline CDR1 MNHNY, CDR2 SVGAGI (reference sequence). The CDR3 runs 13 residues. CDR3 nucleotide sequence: TGTGCCAGCCGGGACAGGCCCCCCGGGGAGCTGTTTTTT. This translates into CASRDRPPGELFF.

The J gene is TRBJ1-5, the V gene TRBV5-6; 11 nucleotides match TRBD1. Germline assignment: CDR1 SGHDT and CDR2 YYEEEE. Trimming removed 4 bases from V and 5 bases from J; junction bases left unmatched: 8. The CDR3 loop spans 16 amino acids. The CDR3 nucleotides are TGTGCCAGCAGCGCTTTGCGGGACAGGGGGTATCAGCCCCAGCATTTT. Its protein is CASSALRDRGYQPQHF. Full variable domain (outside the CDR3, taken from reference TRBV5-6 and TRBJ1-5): DAGVTQSPTHLIKTRGQQVTLRCSPKSGHDTVSWYQQALGQGPQFIFQYYEEEERQRGNFPDRFSGHQFPNYSSELNVNALLLGDSALYLCASSALRDRGYQPQHFGDGTRLSIL.